This T cell receptor beta chain is from a study of Graves' ophthalmopathy and Graves' hyperthyroidism. Study context: A follow-up of 18 months without ophthalmopathy meant that hyperthyroidism was stable. Overall study findings and caveats: Among thyroid clonotypes expanded above 0.001 frequency, most also appeared in blood. In separating ophthalmopathy from stable hyperthyroidism, a 13-signature model achieved nearly 90% sensitivity and around 81% specificity. The model reached approximately 71% sensitivity and about 73% specificity for predicting ophthalmopathy progression.

This clonotype was seen ten or more times. Its specificity is unknown. Amplification targeted the TCR beta CDR3 regions, with RNA transcripts as the source material. Second-round multiplex PCR came after a first-round RT-PCR that employed HTBI primers. TCRdb reprocessed the multiplex PCR reads via MiXCR and lists one record per CDR3 protein. This sample yields around 1.1 million distinct CDR3 sequences, of which around a third are seen a single time; roughly 10% belongs to the top ten. Looked up from germline, CDR1 is KGHDR and CDR2 is SFDVKD. The V segment lost 3 bases and the J segment 1 base; nucleotides outside the gene matches: 5. The length of the CDR3 is 15 residues.

The chain recombines TRBV24-1 with TRBJ2-7, with 7 positions matching TRBD2. The sequencing input was peripheral blood or thyroid tissue (not recorded which). This receptor was taken from an adult man with Graves' hyperthyroidism. The CDR3 spells CATSDGWGGSYEQYF. The CDR3 bases are TGTGCCACCAGTGATGGGTGGGGGGGATCCTACGAGCAGTACTTC.